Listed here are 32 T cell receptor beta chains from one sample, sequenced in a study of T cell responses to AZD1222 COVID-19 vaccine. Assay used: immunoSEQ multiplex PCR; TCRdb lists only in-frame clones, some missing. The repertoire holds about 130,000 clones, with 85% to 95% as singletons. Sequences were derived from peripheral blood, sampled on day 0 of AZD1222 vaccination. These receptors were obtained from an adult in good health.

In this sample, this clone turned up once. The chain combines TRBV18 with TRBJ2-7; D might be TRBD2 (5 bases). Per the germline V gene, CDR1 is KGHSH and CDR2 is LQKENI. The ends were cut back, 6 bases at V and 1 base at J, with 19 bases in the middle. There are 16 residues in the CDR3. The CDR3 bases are TGTGCCAGCTCTCAAGCTGACGGGGTCGAGTCCTACGAGCAGTACTTC. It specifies CASSQADGVESYEQYF.

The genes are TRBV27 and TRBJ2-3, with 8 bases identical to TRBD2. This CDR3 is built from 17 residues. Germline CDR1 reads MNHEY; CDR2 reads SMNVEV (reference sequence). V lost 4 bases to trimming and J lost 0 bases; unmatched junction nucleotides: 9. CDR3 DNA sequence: TGTGCCAGCAGTTCCGACTTTAGCGGGAAAAGCACAGATACGCAGTATTTT. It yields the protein CASSSDFSGKSTDTQYF.

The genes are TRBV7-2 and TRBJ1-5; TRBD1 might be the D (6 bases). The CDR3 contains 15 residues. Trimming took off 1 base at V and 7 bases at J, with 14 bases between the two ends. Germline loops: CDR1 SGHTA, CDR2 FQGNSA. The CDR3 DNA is TGTGCCAGCAGCTTAGATGGGGGGGCAGGACAGCCCCAGCATTTT. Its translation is CASSLDGGAGQPQHF.

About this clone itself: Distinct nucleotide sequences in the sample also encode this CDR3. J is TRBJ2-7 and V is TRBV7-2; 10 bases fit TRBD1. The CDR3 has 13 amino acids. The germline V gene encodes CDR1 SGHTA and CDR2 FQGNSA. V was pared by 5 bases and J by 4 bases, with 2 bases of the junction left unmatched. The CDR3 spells CASSQDRGYEQYF. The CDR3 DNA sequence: TGTGCCAGCAGCCAGGACAGGGGGTACGAGCAGTACTTC.

CDR3 DNA: TGTGCCAGCAGTCTGGGAAACTCCTACAATGAGCAGTTCTTC. Protein: CASSLGNSYNEQFF. This chain uses TRBV27 with TRBJ2-1; D is unclear. There are 14 residues in the CDR3. Germline V lookup: CDR1 MNHEY, CDR2 SMNVEV (reference sequence). Trimming pared 5 bases from V and 0 bases from J, leaving 8 bases between.

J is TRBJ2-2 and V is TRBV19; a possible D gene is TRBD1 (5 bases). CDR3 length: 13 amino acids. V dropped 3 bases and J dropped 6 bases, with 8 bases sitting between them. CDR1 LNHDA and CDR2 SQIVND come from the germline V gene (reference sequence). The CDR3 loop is CASSIQGSGELFF. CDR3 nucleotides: TGTGCCAGTAGTATCCAGGGTTCCGGGGAGCTGTTTTTT.

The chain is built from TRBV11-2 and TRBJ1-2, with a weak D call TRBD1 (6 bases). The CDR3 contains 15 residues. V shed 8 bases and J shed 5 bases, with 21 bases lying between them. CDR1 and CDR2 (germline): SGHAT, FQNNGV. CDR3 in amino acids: CASSPTGGLGYGYTF. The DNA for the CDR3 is TGTGCCAGCTCCCCCACCGGGGGCCTAGGATATGGCTACACCTTC.

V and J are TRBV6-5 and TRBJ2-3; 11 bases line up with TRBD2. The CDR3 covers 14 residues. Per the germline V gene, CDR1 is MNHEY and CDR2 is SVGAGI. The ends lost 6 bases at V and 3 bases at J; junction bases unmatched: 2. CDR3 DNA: TGTGCCAGCAGGACTAGCGGGAAGACAGATACGCAGTATTTT. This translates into CASRTSGKTDTQYF.

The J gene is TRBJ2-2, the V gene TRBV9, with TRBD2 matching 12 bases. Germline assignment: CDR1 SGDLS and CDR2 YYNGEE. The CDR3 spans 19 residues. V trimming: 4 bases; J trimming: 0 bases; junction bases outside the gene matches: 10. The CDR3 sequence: CASSLTGGLAGANTGELFF. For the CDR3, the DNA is TGTGCCAGCAGCCTTACTGGGGGACTAGCGGGCGCGAACACCGGGGAGCTGTTTTTT. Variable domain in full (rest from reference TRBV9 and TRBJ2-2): DSGVTQTPKHLITATGQRVTLRCSPRSGDLSVYWYQQSLDQGLQFLIQYYNGEERAKGNILERFSAQQFPDLHSELNLSSLELGDSALYFCASSLTGGLAGANTGELFFGEGSRLTVL.

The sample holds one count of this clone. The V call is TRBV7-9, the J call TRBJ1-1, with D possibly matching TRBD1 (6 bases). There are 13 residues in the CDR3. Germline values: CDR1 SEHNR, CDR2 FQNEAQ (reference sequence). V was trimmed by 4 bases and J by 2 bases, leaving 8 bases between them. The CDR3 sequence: CASSYRVNTEAFF. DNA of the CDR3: TGTGCCAGCAGCTACAGGGTAAACACTGAAGCTTTCTTT.

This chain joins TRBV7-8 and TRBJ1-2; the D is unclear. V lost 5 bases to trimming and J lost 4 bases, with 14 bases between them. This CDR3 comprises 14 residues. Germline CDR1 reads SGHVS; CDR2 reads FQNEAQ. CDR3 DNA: TGTGCCAGCAGCGCCCGAGGCCAGGCCTATGGCTACACCTTC. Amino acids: CASSARGQAYGYTF. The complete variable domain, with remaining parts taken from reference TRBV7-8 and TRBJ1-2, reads GAGVSQSPRYKVAKRGQDVALRCDPISGHVSLFWYQQALGQGPEFLTYFQNEAQLDKSGLPSDRFFAERPEGSVSTLKIQRTQQEDSAVYLCASSARGQAYGYTFGSGTRLTVV.

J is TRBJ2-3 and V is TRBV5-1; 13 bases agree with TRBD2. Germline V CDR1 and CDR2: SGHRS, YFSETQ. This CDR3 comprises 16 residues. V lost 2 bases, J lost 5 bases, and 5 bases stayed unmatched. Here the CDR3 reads CASSFGLAGVGDTQYF. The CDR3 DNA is TGCGCCAGCAGCTTCGGACTAGCGGGAGTGGGAGATACGCAGTATTTT.

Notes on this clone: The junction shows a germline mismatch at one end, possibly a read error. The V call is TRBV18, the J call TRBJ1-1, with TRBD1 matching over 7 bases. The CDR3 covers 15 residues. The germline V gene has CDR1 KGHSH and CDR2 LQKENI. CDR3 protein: CASSPPGQQNTEAFF. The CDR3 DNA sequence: TGTGCCAGCTCGCCACCGGGACAGCAGAACACTGAAGCTTTCTTT.

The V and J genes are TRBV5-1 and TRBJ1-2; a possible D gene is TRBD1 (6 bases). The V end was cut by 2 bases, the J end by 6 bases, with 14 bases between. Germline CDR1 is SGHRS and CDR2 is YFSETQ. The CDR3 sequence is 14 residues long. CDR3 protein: CASSFGGEVNGYTF. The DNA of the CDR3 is TGCGCCAGCAGCTTTGGGGGCGAGGTGAATGGCTACACCTTC. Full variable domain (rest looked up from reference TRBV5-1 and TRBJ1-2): KAGVTQTPRYLIKTRGQQVTLSCSPISGHRSVSWYQQTPGQGLQFLFEYFSETQRNKGNFPGRFSGRQFSNSRSEMNVSTLELGDSALYLCASSFGGEVNGYTFGSGTRLTVV.

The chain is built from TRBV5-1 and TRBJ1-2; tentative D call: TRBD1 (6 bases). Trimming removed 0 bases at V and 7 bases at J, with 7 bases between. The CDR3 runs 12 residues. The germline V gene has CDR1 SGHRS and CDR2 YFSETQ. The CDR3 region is CASSLGGPGYTF. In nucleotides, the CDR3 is TGCGCCAGCAGCTTGGGGGGGCCTGGCTACACCTTC.

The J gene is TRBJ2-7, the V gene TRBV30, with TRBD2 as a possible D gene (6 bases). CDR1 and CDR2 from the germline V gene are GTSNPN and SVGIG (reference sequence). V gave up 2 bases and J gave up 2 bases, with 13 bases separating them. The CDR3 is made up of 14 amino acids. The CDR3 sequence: CAWSMPRDPYEQYF. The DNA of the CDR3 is TGTGCCTGGAGTATGCCGCGGGACCCCTACGAGCAGTACTTC.

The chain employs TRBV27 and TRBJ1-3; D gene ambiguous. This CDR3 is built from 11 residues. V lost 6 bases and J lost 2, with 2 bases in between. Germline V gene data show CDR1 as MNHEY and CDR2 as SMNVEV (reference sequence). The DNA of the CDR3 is TGTGCCAGCAGCGCTGGAAACACCATATATTTT. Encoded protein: CASSAGNTIYF.

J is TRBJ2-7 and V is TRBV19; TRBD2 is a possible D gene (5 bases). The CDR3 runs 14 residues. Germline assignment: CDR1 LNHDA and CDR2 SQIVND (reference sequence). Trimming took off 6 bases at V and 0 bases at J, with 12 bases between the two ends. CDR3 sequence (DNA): TGTGCCAGTAGCCACCAAGGGAGCTCCTACGAGCAGTACTTC. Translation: CASSHQGSSYEQYF.

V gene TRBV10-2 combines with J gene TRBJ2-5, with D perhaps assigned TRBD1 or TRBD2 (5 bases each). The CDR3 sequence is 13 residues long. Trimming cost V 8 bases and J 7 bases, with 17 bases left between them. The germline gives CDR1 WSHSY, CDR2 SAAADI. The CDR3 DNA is TGCGCCAGCGGTCAAGGCGAGGGGTTGACCCAGTACTTC. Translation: CASGQGEGLTQYF.

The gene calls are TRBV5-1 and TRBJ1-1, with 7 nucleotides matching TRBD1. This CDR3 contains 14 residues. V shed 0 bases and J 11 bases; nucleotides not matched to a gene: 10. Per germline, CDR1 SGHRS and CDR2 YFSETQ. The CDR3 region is CASSLGDSSGEAFF. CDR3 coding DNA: TGCGCCAGCAGCTTGGGGGACAGCTCTGGGGAGGCTTTCTTT.

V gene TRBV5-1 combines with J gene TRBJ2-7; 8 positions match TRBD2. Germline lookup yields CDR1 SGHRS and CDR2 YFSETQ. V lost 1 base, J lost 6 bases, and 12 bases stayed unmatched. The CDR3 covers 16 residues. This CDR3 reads CASSLSAGLDSGEQYF. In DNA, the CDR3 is TGCGCCAGCAGCTTGAGCGCGGGACTAGATTCTGGCGAGCAGTACTTC.

The chain's CDR3 is CASGWTETEAFF. The CDR3 nucleotides are TGCGCCAGCGGGTGGACGGAGACTGAAGCTTTCTTT. The V and J genes are TRBV5-1 and TRBJ1-1, with D uncertain. V lost 7 bases, J lost 5 bases, and 12 bases lay in between. CDR1 and CDR2 (germline): SGHRS, YFSETQ. This CDR3 comprises 12 residues.

The chain's CDR3 is CASSYQGGSYEQYF. Written as DNA, the CDR3 is TGTGCCAGCAGTTACCAGGGAGGGTCCTACGAGCAGTACTTC. The chain couples TRBV6-6 to TRBJ2-7; 7 nucleotides agree with TRBD2. The V gene end was trimmed by 2 bases and the J gene end by 1 base; junction bases not matched to a gene: 2. The CDR3 spans 14 residues. CDR1 is MNHNY and CDR2 is SVGAGI in the germline V gene (reference sequence).

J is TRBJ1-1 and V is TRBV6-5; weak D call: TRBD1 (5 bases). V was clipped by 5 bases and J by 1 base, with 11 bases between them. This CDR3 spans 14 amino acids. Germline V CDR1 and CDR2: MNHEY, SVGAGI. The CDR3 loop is CASSPPGANTEAFF. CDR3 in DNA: TGTGCCAGCAGTCCCCCCGGGGCGAACACTGAAGCTTTCTTT.

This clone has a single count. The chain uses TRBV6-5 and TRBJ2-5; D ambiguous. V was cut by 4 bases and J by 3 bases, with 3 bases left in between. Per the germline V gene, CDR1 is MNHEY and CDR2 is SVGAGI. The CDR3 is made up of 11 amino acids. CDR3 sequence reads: CASSLEETQYF. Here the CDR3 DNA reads TGTGCCAGCAGTTTGGAAGAGACCCAGTACTTC.

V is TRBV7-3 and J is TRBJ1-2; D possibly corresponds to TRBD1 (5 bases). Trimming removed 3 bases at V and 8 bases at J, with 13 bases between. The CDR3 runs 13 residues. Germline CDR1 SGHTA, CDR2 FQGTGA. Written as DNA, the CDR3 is TGTGCCAGCAGCTTTCAGGGAACCAAGGGCTACACCTTC. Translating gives CASSFQGTKGYTF.

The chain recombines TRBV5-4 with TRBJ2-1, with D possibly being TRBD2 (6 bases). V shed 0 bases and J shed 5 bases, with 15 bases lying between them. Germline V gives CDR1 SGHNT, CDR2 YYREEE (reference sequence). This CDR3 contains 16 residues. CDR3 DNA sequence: TGTGCCAGCAGCTTGGGTGAGACTGGGGGGAACAATGAGCAGTTCTTC. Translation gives CASSLGETGGNNEQFF.

CDR3 in DNA: TGCGCCAGCAGCGTCGGGACTAGCGGGAGTTCTAACGAGCAGTACTTC. Its protein product is CASSVGTSGSSNEQYF. The chain recombines TRBV5-1 with TRBJ2-7; 14 positions match TRBD2. V was clipped by 4 bases and J by 5 bases; unmatched bases: 8. The CDR3 has 16 amino acids. CDR1 is SGHRS and CDR2 is YFSETQ in the germline V gene.

The DNA of the CDR3 is TGTGCCAGCAGCCAAGGTGGAGGGGTCTCCGGGGAGCTGTTTTTT. It specifies CASSQGGGVSGELFF. This chain joins TRBV3-1 (or the pseudogene TRBV3-2) and TRBJ2-2, with D perhaps matching TRBD2 (6 bases). Germline CDR1 reads LGHDT; CDR2 reads YNNKEL (reference sequence). The CDR3 is made up of 15 amino acids. With 1 base removed from V and 6 bases from J, the gap between germline ends came to 12 bases.

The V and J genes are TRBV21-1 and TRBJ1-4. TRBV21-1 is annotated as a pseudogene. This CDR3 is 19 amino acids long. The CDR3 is CASSKVSRSSVATNEKLFF. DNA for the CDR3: TGTGCCAGCAGCAAAGTGTCCCGTTCTTCCGTTGCAACTAATGAAAAACTGTTTTTT.

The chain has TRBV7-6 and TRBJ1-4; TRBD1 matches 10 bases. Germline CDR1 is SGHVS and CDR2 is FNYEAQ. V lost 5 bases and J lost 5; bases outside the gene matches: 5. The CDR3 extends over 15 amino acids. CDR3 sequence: CASSLWTGGNEKLFF. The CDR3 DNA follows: TGTGCCAGCAGCCTATGGACAGGGGGGAATGAAAAACTGTTTTTT.

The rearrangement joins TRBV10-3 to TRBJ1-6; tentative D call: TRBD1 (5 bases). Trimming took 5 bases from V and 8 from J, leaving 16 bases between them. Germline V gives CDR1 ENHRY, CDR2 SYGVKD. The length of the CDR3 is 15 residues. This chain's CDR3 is CAISLSGVRDSPLHF. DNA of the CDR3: TGTGCCATCAGTCTGTCCGGGGTCAGGGATTCACCCCTCCACTTT.